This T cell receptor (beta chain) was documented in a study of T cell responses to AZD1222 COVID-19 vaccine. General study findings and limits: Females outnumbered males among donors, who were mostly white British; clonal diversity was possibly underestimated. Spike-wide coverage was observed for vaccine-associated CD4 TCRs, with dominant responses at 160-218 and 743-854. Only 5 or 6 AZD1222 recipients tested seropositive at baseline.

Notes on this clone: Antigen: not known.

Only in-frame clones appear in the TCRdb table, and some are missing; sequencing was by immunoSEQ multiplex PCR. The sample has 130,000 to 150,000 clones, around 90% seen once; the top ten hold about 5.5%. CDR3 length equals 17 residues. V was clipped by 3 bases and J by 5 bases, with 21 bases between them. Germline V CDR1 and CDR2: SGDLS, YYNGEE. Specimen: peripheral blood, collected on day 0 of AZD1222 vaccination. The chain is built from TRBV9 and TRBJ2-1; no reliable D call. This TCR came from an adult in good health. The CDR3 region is CASSAQGVQRLNNEQFF. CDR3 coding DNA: TGTGCCAGCAGCGCCCAAGGAGTCCAGCGCCTAAACAATGAGCAGTTCTTC.